This record looks at one TCR beta chain sequence and its context. This sample is drawn from a study of blood T cell repertoires in COVID-19. Study background: COVID-19 samples, acute and convalescent, were from the United States, Italy and Spain. Sample material is recorded as cDNA or gDNA derived from T cells, B-cell-depleted T cells, or PBMCs.

In the study's own analysis: From reference gene primer amplification, estimates of nucleated cell counts were derived. Sequenced by immunoSEQ multiplex PCR; TCRdb stores in-frame clones only, minus some. V, J and clone size are those of that table, while D and trimming were read from the DNA. The table records roughly 250,000 clones, roughly 86% of them present only once. The CDR3 sequence is 15 residues long. Germline CDR1 and CDR2: MDHEN and SYDVKM. The V end lost 6 bases, the J end lost 4 bases, and 16 bases lay between the germline ends. Sequencing was performed on peripheral blood. This sequence was found in a woman in her fifties or sixties with acute or convalescent COVID-19. The chain couples TRBV28 to TRBJ1-3; perhaps TRBD1 as D (5 bases). The CDR3 region has the DNA TGTGCCAGCAGCAACTACAGGTTATCCGGAAACACCATATATTTT. This gives the protein CASSNYRLSGNTIYF.